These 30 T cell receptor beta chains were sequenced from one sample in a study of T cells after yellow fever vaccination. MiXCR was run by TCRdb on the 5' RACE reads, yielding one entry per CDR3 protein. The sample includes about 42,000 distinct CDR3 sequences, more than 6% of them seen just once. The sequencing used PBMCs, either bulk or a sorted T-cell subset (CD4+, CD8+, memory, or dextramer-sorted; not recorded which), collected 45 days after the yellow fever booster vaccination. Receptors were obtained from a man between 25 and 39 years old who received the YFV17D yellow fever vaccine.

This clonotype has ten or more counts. The CDR3 DNA reads TGTGCCAGCAGCCAGACGACCGGGACTAGCGCCTCATCGACCCAGTACTTC. Amino acids: CASSQTTGTSASSTQYF. The genes are TRBV14 and TRBJ2-5, with 10 bases that match TRBD2. The CDR3 runs 17 residues. Germline loops: CDR1 SGHDN, CDR2 FVKESK. The V gene end was trimmed by 3 bases and the J gene end by 7 bases; junction bases not matched to a gene: 14.

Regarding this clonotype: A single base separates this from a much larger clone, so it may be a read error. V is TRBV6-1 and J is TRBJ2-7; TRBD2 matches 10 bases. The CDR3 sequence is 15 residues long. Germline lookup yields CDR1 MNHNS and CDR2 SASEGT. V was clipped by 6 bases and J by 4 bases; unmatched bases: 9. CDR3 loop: CASSLPTSGYYEQYF. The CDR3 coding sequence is TGTGCCAGCAGCCTCCCGACTAGCGGGTATTACGAGCAGTACTTC.

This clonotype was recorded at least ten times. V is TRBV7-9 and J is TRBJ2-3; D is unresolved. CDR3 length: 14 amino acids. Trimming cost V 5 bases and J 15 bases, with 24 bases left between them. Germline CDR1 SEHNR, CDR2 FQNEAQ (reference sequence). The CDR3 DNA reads TGTGCCAGCAGCCCACCGACCCCCCTTCACGGCGGCTATTTT. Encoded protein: CASSPPTPLHGGYF. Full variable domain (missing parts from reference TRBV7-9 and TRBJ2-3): DTGVSQNPRHKITKRGQNVTFRCDPISEHNRLYWYRQTLGQGPEFLTYFQNEAQLEKSRLLSDRFSAERPKGSFSTLEIQRTEQGDSAMYLCASSPPTPLHGGYFGPGTRLTVL.

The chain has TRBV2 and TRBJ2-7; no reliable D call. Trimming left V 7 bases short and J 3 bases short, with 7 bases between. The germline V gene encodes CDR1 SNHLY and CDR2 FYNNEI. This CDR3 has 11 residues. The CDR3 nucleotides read TGTGCCAGCAAGGCTAGCTACGAGCAGTACTTC. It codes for CASKASYEQYF.

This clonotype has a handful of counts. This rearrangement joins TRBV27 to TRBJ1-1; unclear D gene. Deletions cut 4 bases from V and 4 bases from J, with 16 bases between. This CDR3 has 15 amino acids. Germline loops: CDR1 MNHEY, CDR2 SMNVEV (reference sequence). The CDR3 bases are TGTGCCAGCAGTTCCCCTGGTTTGGGTGGCACTGAAGCTTTCTTT. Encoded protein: CASSSPGLGGTEAFF.

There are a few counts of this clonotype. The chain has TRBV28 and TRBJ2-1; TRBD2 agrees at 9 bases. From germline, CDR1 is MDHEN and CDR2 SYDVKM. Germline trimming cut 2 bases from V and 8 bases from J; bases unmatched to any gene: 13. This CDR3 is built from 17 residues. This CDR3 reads CASSLRGLGLAGYEQFF. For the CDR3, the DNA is TGTGCCAGCAGTTTACGGGGTCTGGGACTAGCTGGGTATGAGCAGTTCTTC. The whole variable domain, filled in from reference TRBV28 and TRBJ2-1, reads DVKVTQSSRYLVKRTGEKVFLECVQDMDHENMFWYRQDPGLGLRLIYFSYDVKMKEKGDIPEGYSVSREKKERFSLILESASTNQTSMYLCASSLRGLGLAGYEQFFGPGTRLTVL.

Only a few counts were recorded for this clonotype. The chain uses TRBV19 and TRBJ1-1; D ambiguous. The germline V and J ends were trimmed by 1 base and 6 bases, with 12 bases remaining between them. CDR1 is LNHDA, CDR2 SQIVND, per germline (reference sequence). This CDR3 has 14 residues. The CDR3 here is CASSIGTPRAEAFF. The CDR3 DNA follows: TGTGCCAGTAGTATAGGTACCCCCCGGGCTGAAGCTTTCTTT.

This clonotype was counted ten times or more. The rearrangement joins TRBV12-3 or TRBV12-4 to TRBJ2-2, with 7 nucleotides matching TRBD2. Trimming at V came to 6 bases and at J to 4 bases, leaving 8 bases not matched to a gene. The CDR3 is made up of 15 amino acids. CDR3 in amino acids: CASRPLAVSTGELFF. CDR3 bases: TGTGCCAGCAGACCGCTAGCGGTCTCCACCGGGGAGCTGTTTTTT.

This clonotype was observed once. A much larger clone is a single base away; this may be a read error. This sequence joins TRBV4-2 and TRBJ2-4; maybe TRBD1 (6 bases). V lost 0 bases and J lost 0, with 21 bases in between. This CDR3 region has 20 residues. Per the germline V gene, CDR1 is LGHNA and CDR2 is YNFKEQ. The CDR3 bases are TGTGCCAGCAGCCAAGATATCAGGGGATGGAATAGTGTAGCCAAAAACATTCAGTACTTC. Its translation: CASSQDIRGWNSVAKNIQYF.

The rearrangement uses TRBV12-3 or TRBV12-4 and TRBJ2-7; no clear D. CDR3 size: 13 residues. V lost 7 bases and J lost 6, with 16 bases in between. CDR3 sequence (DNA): TGTGCCAGCAAATCAAATCTAGGAGTCGAGCAGTACTTC. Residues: CASKSNLGVEQYF.

The CDR3, as DNA: TGCGCCAGCAGCTTGAGGCCTCTAGGGGATACGCAGTATTTT. Amino acids: CASSLRPLGDTQYF. The V and J genes are TRBV5-1 and TRBJ2-3; D call uncertain. CDR1 is SGHRS, CDR2 YFSETQ, per germline. The V end lost 1 base, the J end lost 6 bases, and 12 bases lay between the germline ends. The CDR3 is made up of 14 amino acids.

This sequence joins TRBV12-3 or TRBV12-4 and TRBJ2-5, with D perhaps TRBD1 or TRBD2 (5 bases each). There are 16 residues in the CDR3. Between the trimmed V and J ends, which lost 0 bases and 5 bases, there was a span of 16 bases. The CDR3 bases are TGTGCCAGCAGTTTAGCGGTGTCTAGCAGGGTGGAGACCCAGTACTTC. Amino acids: CASSLAVSSRVETQYF.

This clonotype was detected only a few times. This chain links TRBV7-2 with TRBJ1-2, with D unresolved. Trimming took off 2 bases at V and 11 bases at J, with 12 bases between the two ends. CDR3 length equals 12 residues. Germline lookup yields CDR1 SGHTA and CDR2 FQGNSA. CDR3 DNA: TGTGCCAGCAGCTTATCGGGCAACCATTACACCTTC. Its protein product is CASSLSGNHYTF.

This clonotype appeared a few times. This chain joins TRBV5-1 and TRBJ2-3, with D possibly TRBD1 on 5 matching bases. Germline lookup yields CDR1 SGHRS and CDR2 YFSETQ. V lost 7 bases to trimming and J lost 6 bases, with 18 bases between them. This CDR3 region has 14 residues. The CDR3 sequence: CASRRTSVTDTQYF. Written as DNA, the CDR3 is TGCGCCAGCCGCAGGACAAGCGTAACGGATACGCAGTATTTT.

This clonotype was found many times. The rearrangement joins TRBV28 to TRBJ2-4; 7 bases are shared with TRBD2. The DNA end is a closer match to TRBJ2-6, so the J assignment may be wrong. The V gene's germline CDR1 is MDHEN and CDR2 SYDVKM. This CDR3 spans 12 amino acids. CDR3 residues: CASRLSGTTLTF. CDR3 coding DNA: TGTGCCAGCAGACTCTCCGGGACTACGCTGACTTTC.

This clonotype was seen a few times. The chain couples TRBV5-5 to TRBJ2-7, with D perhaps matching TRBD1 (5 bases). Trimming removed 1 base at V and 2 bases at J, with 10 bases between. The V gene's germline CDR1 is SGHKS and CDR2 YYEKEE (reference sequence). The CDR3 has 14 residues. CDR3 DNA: TGTGCCAGCAGCTTGTCCAGGGAACCCTACGAGCAGTACTTC. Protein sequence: CASSLSREPYEQYF.

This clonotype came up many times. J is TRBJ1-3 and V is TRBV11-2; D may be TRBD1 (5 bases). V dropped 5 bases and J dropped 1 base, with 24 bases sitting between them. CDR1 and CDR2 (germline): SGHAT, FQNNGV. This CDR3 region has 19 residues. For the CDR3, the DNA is TGTGCCAGCAGCCCAAATCTCCTTACGACTCGGGGGTCTGGAAACACCATATATTTT. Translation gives CASSPNLLTTRGSGNTIYF.

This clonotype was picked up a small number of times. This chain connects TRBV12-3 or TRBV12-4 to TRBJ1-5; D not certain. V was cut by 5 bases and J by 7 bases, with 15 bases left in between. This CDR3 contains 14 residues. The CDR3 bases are TGTGCCAGCAGTAAAGGCGGACTGATGCAGCCCCAGCATTTT. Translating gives CASSKGGLMQPQHF.

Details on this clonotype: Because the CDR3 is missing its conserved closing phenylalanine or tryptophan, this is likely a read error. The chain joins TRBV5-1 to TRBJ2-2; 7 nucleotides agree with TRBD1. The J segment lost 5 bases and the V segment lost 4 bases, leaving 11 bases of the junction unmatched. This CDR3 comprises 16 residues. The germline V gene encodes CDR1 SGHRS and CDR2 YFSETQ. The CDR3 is CASSPSGGVSTGELFS. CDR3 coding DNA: TGCGCCAGCAGCCCCTCAGGGGGAGTATCAACCGGGGAGCTGTTTTCT.

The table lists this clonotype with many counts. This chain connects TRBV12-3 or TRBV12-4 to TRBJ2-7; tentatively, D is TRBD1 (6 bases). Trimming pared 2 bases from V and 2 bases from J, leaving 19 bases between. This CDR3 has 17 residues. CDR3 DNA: TGTGCCAGCAGTTTAAGGGGCTCACAGGGTATTGCCTACGAGCAGTACTTC. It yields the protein CASSLRGSQGIAYEQYF.

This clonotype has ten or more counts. CDR3: CSANGGGLYTSEAFF. CDR3 nucleotide sequence: TGCAGTGCTAACGGAGGAGGGCTGTATACCTCTGAAGCTTTCTTT. The J gene is TRBJ1-1, the V gene TRBV20-1, with no clear D. Between the trimmed V and J ends, which lost 4 bases and 6 bases, there was a span of 21 bases. Per germline, CDR1 DFQATT and CDR2 SNEGSKA (reference sequence). The CDR3 extends over 15 amino acids.

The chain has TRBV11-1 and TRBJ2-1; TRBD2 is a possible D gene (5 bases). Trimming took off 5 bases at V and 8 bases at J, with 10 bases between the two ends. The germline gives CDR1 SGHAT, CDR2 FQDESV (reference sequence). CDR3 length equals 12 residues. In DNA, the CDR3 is TGTGCCAGCAGCCCAAGGAGGTATGAGCAGTTCTTC. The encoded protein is CASSPRRYEQFF.

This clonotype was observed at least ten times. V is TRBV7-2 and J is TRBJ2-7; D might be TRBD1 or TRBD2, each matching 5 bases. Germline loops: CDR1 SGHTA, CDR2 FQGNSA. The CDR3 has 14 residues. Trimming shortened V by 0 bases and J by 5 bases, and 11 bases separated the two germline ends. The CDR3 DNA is TGTGCCAGCAGCTTAGCGCTGAGGGGCCACGAGCAGTACTTC. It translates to CASSLALRGHEQYF.

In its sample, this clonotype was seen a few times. The CDR3 loop reads CASRQTGDQFYGYTF. In DNA form, the CDR3 reads TGTGCCAGCAGGCAGACAGGGGACCAATTCTATGGCTACACCTTC. The chain employs TRBV12-3 or TRBV12-4 and TRBJ1-2; 8 bases agree with TRBD1. The V segment lost 6 bases and the J segment 4 bases; nucleotides outside the gene matches: 10. CDR3 length: 15 residues.

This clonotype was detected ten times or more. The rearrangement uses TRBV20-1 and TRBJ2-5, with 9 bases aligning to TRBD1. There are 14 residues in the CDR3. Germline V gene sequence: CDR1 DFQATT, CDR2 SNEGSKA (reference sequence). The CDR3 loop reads CSLTHTGGRETQYF. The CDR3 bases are TGCAGCCTAACTCATACAGGGGGCCGGGAGACCCAGTACTTC.

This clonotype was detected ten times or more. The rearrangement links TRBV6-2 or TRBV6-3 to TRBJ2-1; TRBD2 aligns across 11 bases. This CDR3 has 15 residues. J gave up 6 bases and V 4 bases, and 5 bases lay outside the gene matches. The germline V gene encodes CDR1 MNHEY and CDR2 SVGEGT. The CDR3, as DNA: TGTGCCAGCAGTTTACTAGCGGGAGTCGTCAATGAGCAGTTCTTC. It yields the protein CASSLLAGVVNEQFF.

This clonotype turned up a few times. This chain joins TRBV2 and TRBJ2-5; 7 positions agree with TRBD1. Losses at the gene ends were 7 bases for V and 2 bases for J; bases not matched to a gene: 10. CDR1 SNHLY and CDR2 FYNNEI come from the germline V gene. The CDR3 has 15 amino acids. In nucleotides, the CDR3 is TGTGCCAGCACCTTAGGCAGGGGGAGTCAAGAGACCCAGTACTTC. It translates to CASTLGRGSQETQYF.

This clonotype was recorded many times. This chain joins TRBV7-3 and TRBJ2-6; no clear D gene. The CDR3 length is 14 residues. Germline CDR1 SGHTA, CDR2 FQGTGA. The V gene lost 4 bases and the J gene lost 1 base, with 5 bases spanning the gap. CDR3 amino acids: CASSSSSGANVLTF. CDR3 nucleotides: TGTGCCAGCAGCTCCTCATCTGGGGCCAACGTCCTGACTTTC.

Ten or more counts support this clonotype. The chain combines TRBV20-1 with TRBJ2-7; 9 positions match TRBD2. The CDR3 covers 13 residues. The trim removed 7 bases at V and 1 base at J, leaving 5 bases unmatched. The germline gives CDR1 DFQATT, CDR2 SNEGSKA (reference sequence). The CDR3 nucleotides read TGCAGTGTAGTTAGCGGGGGATCCTACGAGCAGTACTTC. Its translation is CSVVSGGSYEQYF.

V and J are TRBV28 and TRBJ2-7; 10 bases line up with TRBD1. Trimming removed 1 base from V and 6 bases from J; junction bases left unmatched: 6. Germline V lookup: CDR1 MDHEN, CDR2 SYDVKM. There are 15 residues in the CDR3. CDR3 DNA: TGTGCCAGCAGTTTATCCCTGGGACAGGGGTTCGAGCAGTACTTC. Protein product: CASSLSLGQGFEQYF. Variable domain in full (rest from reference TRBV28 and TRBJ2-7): DVKVTQSSRYLVKRTGEKVFLECVQDMDHENMFWYRQDPGLGLRLIYFSYDVKMKEKGDIPEGYSVSREKKERFSLILESASTNQTSMYLCASSLSLGQGFEQYFGPGTRLTVT.